A selection of T cell receptor beta chains follows, all from one sample in a study of T cells after yellow fever vaccination. TCRdb recomputed calls from the 5' RACE reads with MiXCR, one row per CDR3 protein. The sample has 450,000 to 600,000 distinct CDR3 sequences; about 13% are singletons. The source was PBMCs, collected on the day of the yellow fever booster vaccination. Every receptor here comes from a man between 25 and 39 years old who received the YFV17D yellow fever vaccine. Each CDR3 is given with its conserved first and last residue. Fields, in order: D gene, J gene, V gene, clone size, CDR3 protein, CDR3 DNA. The D gene is left open where the match is weak. The size entry is marked missing in some rows and otherwise reads once, few, many or a size class.

d_call: TRBD2
j_call: TRBJ2-1
v_call: TRBV12-5
clone_size: .
cdr3_aa: CASGLVLAGPYSYNEQFF
cdr3_nt: TGTGCTAGTGGTTTGGTTCTAGCGGGACCTTACTCCTACAATGAGCAGTTCTTC

d_call: .
j_call: TRBJ2-7
v_call: TRBV29-1
clone_size: .
cdr3_aa: CSVQLQGILDEQYF
cdr3_nt: TGCAGCGTTCAATTACAGGGAATCCTTGACGAGCAGTACTTC

d_call: .
j_call: TRBJ2-7
v_call: TRBV5-1
clone_size: .
cdr3_aa: CASSFRYGGAVYEQYF
cdr3_nt: TGCGCCAGCAGCTTCCGCTATGGGGGCGCAGTGTACGAGCAGTACTTC

d_call: .
j_call: TRBJ2-5
v_call: TRBV5-1
clone_size: .
cdr3_aa: CASSSGLGRETQYF
cdr3_nt: TGCGCCAGCAGCTCCGGACTGGGCCGAGAGACCCAGTACTTC

d_call: TRBD2
j_call: TRBJ2-7
v_call: TRBV6-2/TRBV6-3
clone_size: .
cdr3_aa: CASSSGTSGRGNEQYF
cdr3_nt: TGTGCCAGCAGCTCCGGGACTAGCGGGAGAGGGAACGAGCAGTACTTC

d_call: TRBD1
j_call: TRBJ1-4
v_call: TRBV5-1
clone_size: many
cdr3_aa: CASRTGQGSEKLFF
cdr3_nt: TGCGCCAGCAGAACGGGACAGGGCTCTGAAAAACTGTTTTTT

d_call: TRBD1
j_call: TRBJ2-4
v_call: TRBV19
clone_size: .
cdr3_aa: CASSTGADIQYF
cdr3_nt: TGTGCCAGTAGCACAGGGGCGGACATTCAGTACTTC

d_call: TRBD2
j_call: TRBJ2-1
v_call: TRBV10-3
clone_size: few
cdr3_aa: CASISGSNFNEQFF
cdr3_nt: TGTGCCTCAATTAGCGGGAGTAATTTCAATGAGCAGTTCTTC

d_call: TRBD2
j_call: TRBJ2-7
v_call: TRBV20-1
clone_size: few
cdr3_aa: CSARNSASGTYEQYF
cdr3_nt: TGCAGTGCTAGAAACTCGGCTAGCGGCACCTACGAGCAGTACTTC

d_call: TRBD2
j_call: TRBJ2-5
v_call: TRBV2
clone_size: .
cdr3_aa: CASLLWGGESSKTQYF
cdr3_nt: TGTGCCAGCTTGCTTTGGGGAGGGGAGAGTTCGAAGACCCAGTACTTC

d_call: .
j_call: TRBJ1-1
v_call: TRBV6-1
clone_size: .
cdr3_aa: CASRSRANTEAFF
cdr3_nt: TGTGCCAGCAGAAGCAGGGCGAACACTGAAGCTTTCTTT

d_call: .
j_call: TRBJ1-1
v_call: TRBV5-6
clone_size: few
cdr3_aa: CASSKDGSAEAFF
cdr3_nt: TGTGCCAGCAGCAAGGACGGGTCTGCTGAAGCTTTCTTT

d_call: .
j_call: TRBJ2-5
v_call: TRBV20-1
clone_size: few
cdr3_aa: CSARPRGKAMEETQYF
cdr3_nt: TGCAGTGCTAGACCAAGGGGGAAGGCTATGGAAGAGACCCAGTACTTC

d_call: .
j_call: TRBJ2-5
v_call: TRBV9
clone_size: few
cdr3_aa: CASSVGASPETQYF
cdr3_nt: TGTGCCAGCAGCGTAGGCGCTAGCCCGGAGACCCAGTACTTC

d_call: TRBD1
j_call: TRBJ1-4
v_call: TRBV9
clone_size: .
cdr3_aa: CASGPGGLFEKLFF
cdr3_nt: TGTGCCAGCGGCCCAGGGGGGTTGTTTGAAAAACTGTTTTTT

d_call: TRBD2
j_call: TRBJ2-2
v_call: TRBV12-3/TRBV12-4
clone_size: few
cdr3_aa: CASSLQREDGELFF
cdr3_nt: TGTGCCAGCAGTTTACAGCGGGAGGACGGGGAGCTGTTTTTT

d_call: .
j_call: TRBJ2-2
v_call: TRBV29-1
clone_size: many
cdr3_aa: CSVAEQWNTGELFF
cdr3_nt: TGCAGCGTAGCCGAACAGTGGAACACCGGGGAGCTGTTTTTT

d_call: .
j_call: TRBJ2-2
v_call: TRBV19
clone_size: .
cdr3_aa: CATRRGRNTGELFF
cdr3_nt: TGTGCCACGCGGCGGGGCCGGAACACCGGGGAGCTGTTTTTT

d_call: TRBD1
j_call: TRBJ1-2
v_call: TRBV12-3/TRBV12-4
clone_size: few
cdr3_aa: CASSPDRGRSYGYTF
cdr3_nt: TGTGCCAGCAGTCCCGACAGGGGGCGTAGCTATGGCTACACCTTC

d_call: .
j_call: TRBJ2-2
v_call: TRBV9
clone_size: many
cdr3_aa: CASSVVHGINTGELFF
cdr3_nt: TGTGCCAGCAGCGTAGTGCACGGGATCAACACCGGGGAGCTGTTTTTT

d_call: .
j_call: TRBJ2-1
v_call: TRBV5-1
clone_size: few
cdr3_aa: CASSLQPDNEQFF
cdr3_nt: TGCGCCAGCAGCTTGCAACCGGACAATGAGCAGTTCTTC

d_call: .
j_call: TRBJ1-5
v_call: TRBV25-1
clone_size: few
cdr3_aa: CASSESGGGQPQHF
cdr3_nt: TGTGCCAGCAGTGAATCCGGTGGGGGACAGCCCCAGCATTTT

d_call: TRBD2
j_call: TRBJ2-7
v_call: TRBV20-1
clone_size: many
cdr3_aa: CSADVRAGAARGYEQYF
cdr3_nt: TGCAGTGCTGACGTACGGGCTGGGGCGGCGCGGGGGTACGAGCAGTACTTC

d_call: .
j_call: TRBJ1-3
v_call: TRBV7-9
clone_size: .
cdr3_aa: CASSFVSSGNTIYF
cdr3_nt: TGTGCCAGCAGCTTCGTCTCCTCTGGAAACACCATATATTTT

d_call: .
j_call: TRBJ1-3
v_call: TRBV20-1
clone_size: few
cdr3_aa: CSASEGHVLTTIYF
cdr3_nt: TGCAGTGCTTCCGAGGGACACGTTCTAACCACCATATATTTT

d_call: TRBD2
j_call: TRBJ2-1
v_call: TRBV7-9
clone_size: few
cdr3_aa: CASSIALAGGKDEQFF
cdr3_nt: TGTGCCAGCAGCATTGCGCTAGCGGGAGGGAAGGATGAGCAGTTCTTC

d_call: .
j_call: TRBJ2-2
v_call: TRBV3-1
clone_size: .
cdr3_aa: CASTQDTTELGTGELFF
cdr3_nt: TGTGCCTCCACCCAAGATACGACAGAGCTCGGCACCGGGGAGCTGTTTTTT

d_call: .
j_call: TRBJ2-2
v_call: TRBV9
clone_size: few
cdr3_aa: CASSPPPGQRELFF
cdr3_nt: TGTGCCAGCAGCCCCCCTCCGGGACAAAGGGAGCTGTTTTTT

d_call: .
j_call: TRBJ2-2
v_call: TRBV6-2/TRBV6-3
clone_size: .
cdr3_aa: CASTRPKTVGELFF
cdr3_nt: TGTGCCAGCACCCGGCCTAAGACGGTCGGGGAGCTGTTTTTT

d_call: .
j_call: TRBJ2-5
v_call: TRBV7-2
clone_size: many
cdr3_aa: CASSPDRWGETQYF
cdr3_nt: TGTGCCAGCAGCCCCGACAGGTGGGGGGAGACCCAGTACTTC

d_call: TRBD2
j_call: TRBJ2-1
v_call: TRBV7-9
clone_size: .
cdr3_aa: CASSFPGLAGEFF
cdr3_nt: TGTGCCAGCAGCTTCCCAGGACTAGCGGGAGAATTCTTC

d_call: TRBD1
j_call: TRBJ2-2
v_call: TRBV5-5
clone_size: .
cdr3_aa: CASSLGQGVTGELFF
cdr3_nt: TGTGCCAGCAGCTTGGGACAGGGGGTGACCGGGGAGCTGTTTTTT

d_call: TRBD2
j_call: TRBJ2-1
v_call: TRBV20-1
clone_size: .
cdr3_aa: CCATGLADLSYNEQFF
cdr3_nt: TGCTGTGCGACCGGACTAGCGGACCTCTCCTACAATGAGCAGTTCTTC

d_call: .
j_call: TRBJ2-6
v_call: TRBV27
clone_size: few
cdr3_aa: CASSWGNSGANVLTF
cdr3_nt: TGTGCCAGCAGTTGGGGAAACTCTGGGGCCAACGTCCTGACTTTC

d_call: .
j_call: TRBJ1-1
v_call: TRBV29-1
clone_size: .
cdr3_aa: CSVETYTEAFF
cdr3_nt: TGCAGCGTTGAGACGTACACTGAAGCTTTCTTT

d_call: .
j_call: TRBJ2-1
v_call: TRBV9
clone_size: few
cdr3_aa: CASSVGEGSYYRESYNEQFF
cdr3_nt: TGTGCCAGCAGCGTAGGCGAGGGTAGCTACTACCGGGAATCCTACAATGAGCAGTTCTTC

d_call: TRBD2
j_call: TRBJ2-1
v_call: TRBV29-1
clone_size: .
cdr3_aa: CSVGLAGGLGEEQFF
cdr3_nt: TGCAGCGTGGGACTAGCGGGAGGATTGGGAGAAGAGCAGTTCTTC

d_call: TRBD2
j_call: TRBJ2-1
v_call: TRBV14
clone_size: many
cdr3_aa: CASSQGLAGVDEQFF
cdr3_nt: TGTGCCAGCAGCCAAGGCCTAGCGGGGGTGGATGAGCAGTTCTTC

d_call: TRBD1
j_call: TRBJ2-3
v_call: TRBV28
clone_size: few
cdr3_aa: CASSLVKTGPDTQYF
cdr3_nt: TGTGCCAGCAGTTTGGTCAAGACAGGGCCAGATACGCAGTATTTT

d_call: .
j_call: TRBJ2-1
v_call: TRBV5-4
clone_size: few
cdr3_aa: CASSPSAQGYNEQFF
cdr3_nt: TGTGCCAGCAGCCCCTCGGCGCAAGGCTACAATGAGCAGTTCTTC

d_call: .
j_call: TRBJ2-1
v_call: TRBV5-4
clone_size: .
cdr3_aa: CASSFSEGSYNEQFF
cdr3_nt: TGTGCCAGCAGCTTCTCTGAAGGGTCCTACAATGAGCAGTTCTTC

d_call: TRBD2
j_call: TRBJ2-7
v_call: TRBV19
clone_size: few
cdr3_aa: CASSARTSGREQYF
cdr3_nt: TGTGCCAGTAGCGCCCGGACTAGCGGGAGAGAGCAGTACTTC

d_call: .
j_call: TRBJ2-4
v_call: TRBV4-3
clone_size: few
cdr3_aa: CASSQAASGTLLNIQYF
cdr3_nt: TGCGCCAGCAGCCAGGCAGCCTCCGGGACCTTACTAAACATTCAGTACTTC

d_call: TRBD2
j_call: TRBJ2-2
v_call: TRBV19
clone_size: few
cdr3_aa: CASKSGVNTGELFF
cdr3_nt: TGTGCCAGCAAAAGCGGGGTGAACACCGGGGAGCTGTTTTTT

d_call: TRBD2
j_call: TRBJ2-7
v_call: TRBV7-9
clone_size: many
cdr3_aa: CASSLGLAGEEQYF
cdr3_nt: TGTGCCAGCAGCCTGGGACTAGCGGGAGAAGAGCAGTACTTC

d_call: .
j_call: TRBJ2-7
v_call: TRBV7-2
clone_size: many
cdr3_aa: CASSLGPTVYEQYF
cdr3_nt: TGTGCCAGCAGCTTAGGTCCTACCGTTTACGAGCAGTACTTC

d_call: .
j_call: TRBJ2-3
v_call: TRBV5-4
clone_size: .
cdr3_aa: CASSFKAGGASDTQYF
cdr3_nt: TGTGCCAGCAGCTTCAAAGCGGGCGGGGCGTCGGATACGCAGTATTTT

d_call: .
j_call: TRBJ1-6
v_call: TRBV5-1
clone_size: many
cdr3_aa: CASSRLSSYNSPLHF
cdr3_nt: TGCGCCAGCAGCCGACTAAGCTCCTATAATTCACCCCTCCACTTT

d_call: .
j_call: TRBJ2-5
v_call: TRBV5-1
clone_size: .
cdr3_aa: CASSHRERETQYF
cdr3_nt: TGCGCCAGCAGTCATCGAGAGAGAGAGACCCAGTACTTC

d_call: .
j_call: TRBJ2-2
v_call: TRBV7-3
clone_size: .
cdr3_aa: CASSLNAGATTGELFF
cdr3_nt: TGTGCCAGCAGCTTAAACGCAGGGGCTACCACCGGGGAGCTGTTTTTT

d_call: TRBD2
j_call: TRBJ2-7
v_call: TRBV7-2
clone_size: few
cdr3_aa: CASSLGAGGVYEQYF
cdr3_nt: TGTGCCAGCAGCTTAGGGGCGGGAGGGGTCTACGAGCAGTACTTC

d_call: .
j_call: TRBJ1-1
v_call: TRBV28
clone_size: .
cdr3_aa: CASSFGDIAAFF
cdr3_nt: TGTGCCAGCAGTTTCGGGGATATAGCAGCTTTCTTT

d_call: .
j_call: TRBJ2-6
v_call: TRBV29-1
clone_size: .
cdr3_aa: CSVGGYGANVLTF
cdr3_nt: TGCAGCGTTGGGGGTTATGGGGCCAACGTCCTGACTTTC